What follows are 20 T cell receptor beta chains derived from one specimen sequenced in a study of blood T cell repertoires in COVID-19. Profiled with immunoSEQ multiplex PCR; TCRdb holds only in-frame clones, not every one. The sample shows 150,000 or so clones, about 86% of them seen only once. Material for sequencing was peripheral blood. These receptors all come from a woman aged 55-70 years with acute or convalescent COVID-19.

The V gene is TRBV7-2, the J gene TRBJ2-1, with a possible D match to TRBD1 (8 bases). Germline CDR1 and CDR2: SGHTA and FQGNSA. V lost 0 bases and J lost 7, with 13 bases in between. This CDR3 spans 15 amino acids. For the CDR3, the DNA is TGTGCCAGCAGCTTAGCGTTACAGGGGGGGAATGAGCAGTTCTTC. Its protein is CASSLALQGGNEQFF.

The rearrangement joins TRBV5-1 to TRBJ1-1; D call uncertain. The length of the CDR3 is 13 residues. The germline gives CDR1 SGHRS, CDR2 YFSETQ. The V and J ends lost 4 bases and 1 base respectively, with 8 bases between them. In DNA form, the CDR3 reads TGCGCCAGCAGCGTAACAGAGAACACTGAAGCTTTCTTT. It translates to CASSVTENTEAFF.

The chain carries TRBV11-2 and TRBJ2-7; 11 bases are a match to TRBD1. This CDR3 comprises 13 residues. Trimming removed 4 bases from V and 13 bases from J; junction bases left unmatched: 9. Germline values: CDR1 SGHAT, CDR2 FQNNGV. The CDR3 reads CASSWQTGTGGYF. CDR3 bases: TGTGCCAGCAGCTGGCAAACCGGGACAGGGGGTTACTTC.

This sequence joins TRBV4-1 and TRBJ1-1; 7 nucleotides match TRBD1. This CDR3 comprises 15 residues. Germline loops: CDR1 MGHRA, CDR2 YSYEKL. The V segment lost 3 bases and the J segment 3 bases; nucleotides outside the gene matches: 7. CDR3 loop: CASSQDTGADTEAFF. The CDR3 nucleotides are TGCGCCAGCAGCCAGGACACAGGGGCGGACACTGAAGCTTTCTTT.

V is TRBV6-5 and J is TRBJ1-1; a weak D match, TRBD1 (6 bases). V lost 2 bases to trimming and J lost 3 bases, with 13 bases between them. Looked up from germline, CDR1 is MNHEY and CDR2 is SVGAGI. The CDR3 contains 15 residues. The CDR3 nucleotides are TGTGCCAGCAGTTACCCCAGGGGTCAGGACACTGAAGCTTTCTTT. This translates into CASSYPRGQDTEAFF.

This clone was seen only once. The chain is built from TRBV19 and TRBJ1-2, with D perhaps matching TRBD1 (5 bases). V shed 6 bases and J shed 4 bases, with 15 bases lying between them. The CDR3 extends over 14 amino acids. Germline values: CDR1 LNHDA, CDR2 SQIVND (reference sequence). The CDR3 region is CASRQTATSYGYTF. In DNA form, the CDR3 reads TGTGCCAGTAGACAGACAGCAACTTCCTATGGCTACACCTTC.

The rearrangement links TRBV6-2 or TRBV6-3 to TRBJ1-2; TRBD1 is a possible D gene (6 bases). This CDR3 has 14 residues. Germline V gene sequence: CDR1 MNHEY, CDR2 SVGEGT. V was cut by 0 bases and J by 7 bases, with 12 bases left in between. The CDR3 loop reads CASSYSTGGSGYTF. The CDR3 region has the DNA TGTGCCAGCAGTTACTCGACAGGCGGGAGTGGCTACACCTTC.

The chain couples TRBV5-1 to TRBJ2-7; a possible D gene is TRBD2 (6 bases). Per germline, CDR1 SGHRS and CDR2 YFSETQ. The CDR3 extends over 15 amino acids. V lost 4 bases and J lost 3, with 17 bases in between. This CDR3 reads CASSPGRQGVYEQYF. CDR3 DNA: TGCGCCAGCAGCCCGGGGAGGCAGGGAGTCTACGAGCAGTACTTC.

The chain links TRBV5-1 to TRBJ2-3; possibly TRBD2 for D (7 bases). The length of the CDR3 is 16 residues. Trimming cost V 6 bases and J 2 bases, with 19 bases left between them. CDR1 is SGHRS and CDR2 is YFSETQ in the germline V gene. CDR3 sequence (DNA): TGCGCCAGCACCTCTCAGGTTGGGGGGGCCACAGATACGCAGTATTTT. Translation: CASTSQVGGATDTQYF.

V and J are TRBV27 and TRBJ1-2, with TRBD1 matching over 12 bases. The germline V gene has CDR1 MNHEY and CDR2 SMNVEV (reference sequence). The length of the CDR3 is 16 residues. V dropped 10 bases and J dropped 8; count of bases not matched to a gene: 17. The CDR3 spells CATGIPGQGAGYGYTF. Here the CDR3 DNA reads TGTGCCACAGGCATCCCGGGACAGGGGGCAGGGTACGGCTACACCTTC.

V usage is TRBV6-5 and J usage is TRBJ2-3, with D possibly TRBD2 on 6 matching bases. Germline loops: CDR1 MNHEY, CDR2 SVGAGI. This CDR3 is 14 amino acids long. V shed 0 bases and J shed 3 bases, with 7 bases lying between them. CDR3 DNA sequence: TGTGCCAGCAGTTACTCCCTAGCGACAGATACGCAGTATTTT. Amino acids: CASSYSLATDTQYF.

This chain joins TRBV6-5 and TRBJ1-5; perhaps TRBD1 as D (6 bases). CDR3 length: 14 residues. Germline-derived CDR1 and CDR2 are MNHEY and SVGAGI. V dropped 8 bases and J dropped 5 bases, with 16 bases sitting between them. Written as DNA, the CDR3 is TGTGCCAGCGAACAGGACAGTCCAGATCAGCCCCAGCATTTT. This encodes CASEQDSPDQPQHF.

The chain is built from TRBV15 and TRBJ2-1; TRBD1 aligns across 9 bases. V shed 3 bases and J 4 bases; nucleotides not matched to a gene: 7. CDR3 size: 16 residues. Germline loops: CDR1 LNHNV, CDR2 YYDKDF (reference sequence). The CDR3 nucleotides read TGTGCCACCAGCAGGAGGACAGGGGCGGAGTACAATGAGCAGTTCTTC. It encodes CATSRRTGAEYNEQFF. The full variable domain, rest sourced from reference TRBV15 and TRBJ2-1, is DAMVIQNPRYQVTQFGKPVTLSCSQTLNHNVMYWYQQKSSQAPKLLFHYYDKDFNNEADTPDNFQSRRPNTSFCFLDIRSPGLGDTAMYLCATSRRTGAEYNEQFFGPGTRLTVL.

The genes are TRBV29-1 and TRBJ2-2; TRBD1 might be the D (5 bases). The CDR3 covers 11 residues. Trimming took 5 bases from V and 5 from J, leaving 6 bases between them. Germline loops: CDR1 SQVTM, CDR2 ANQGSEA. For the CDR3, the DNA is TGCAGCGTTCCAGGGACCGGGGAGCTGTTTTTT. Encoded protein: CSVPGTGELFF.

The chain carries TRBV19 and TRBJ1-1; a possible D gene is TRBD1 (5 bases). Trimming removed 7 bases at V and 3 bases at J, with 27 bases between. CDR3 length: 18 amino acids. The germline gives CDR1 LNHDA, CDR2 SQIVND (reference sequence). The CDR3 reads CASKLRYRRREADTEAFF. In DNA, the CDR3 is TGTGCCAGTAAACTCCGGTACAGGAGGAGGGAAGCGGACACTGAAGCTTTCTTT.

The chain has TRBV5-4 and TRBJ2-3, with D tentatively TRBD2 (6 bases). With 4 bases removed from V and 2 bases from J, the gap between germline ends came to 8 bases. The CDR3 is 13 residues long. The germline gives CDR1 SGHNT, CDR2 YYREEE (reference sequence). CDR3 region: CASSGGNTDTQYF. In DNA, the CDR3 is TGTGCCAGCAGCGGGGGGAACACAGATACGCAGTATTTT.

The chain couples TRBV10-3 to TRBJ2-2; 8 nucleotides agree with TRBD1. The germline V gene has CDR1 ENHRY and CDR2 SYGVKD. CDR3 length: 14 amino acids. V lost 7 bases, J lost 6 bases, and 7 bases stayed unmatched. In DNA, the CDR3 is TGTGCCATCAAGGCAGGGGGCGCCGCCGGGGAGCTGTTTTTT. This codes for CAIKAGGAAGELFF.

The chain uses TRBV5-6 and TRBJ2-7; D remains ambiguous. The V and J ends lost 2 bases and 3 bases respectively, with 12 bases between them. Per the germline V gene, CDR1 is SGHDT and CDR2 is YYEEEE. This CDR3 spans 14 amino acids. CDR3 protein: CASSFNEPGYEQYF. Written as DNA, the CDR3 is TGTGCCAGCAGCTTCAACGAACCAGGCTACGAGCAGTACTTC.

The rearrangement links TRBV4-3 to TRBJ1-6, with 10 bases matching TRBD1. Germline CDR1 and CDR2: LGHNA and YSLEER. The length of the CDR3 is 14 residues. The ends lost 4 bases at V and 11 bases at J; junction bases unmatched: 5. The CDR3 region is CASSLGTGEAPLHF. The CDR3 DNA is TGCGCCAGCAGCCTAGGGACAGGGGAGGCACCCCTCCACTTT.

The J gene is TRBJ1-5, the V gene TRBV6-5, with D tentatively TRBD1 (6 bases). This CDR3 is built from 15 residues. The V and J ends lost 6 bases and 9 bases respectively, with 21 bases between them. The V gene's germline CDR1 is MNHEY and CDR2 SVGAGI. CDR3 sequence reads: CASSRTASYLGPQHF. As DNA, the CDR3 is TGTGCCAGCAGCCGGACAGCATCCTATCTGGGGCCCCAGCATTTT.